The 14 T cell receptor beta chains given below trace back to one sample, sequenced in a study of patients with pleural tuberculosis. MiXCR, run by TCRdb on the reads, gives a single entry per CDR3 protein. Of some 48,000 distinct CDR3 sequences in the sample, about 7.3% were seen once. The receptors come from a human donor with pleural tuberculosis.

This clonotype was recorded many times. The gene calls are TRBV9 and TRBJ1-1; D is uncertain. Per the germline V gene, CDR1 is SGDLS and CDR2 is YYNGEE. The CDR3 loop spans 14 amino acids. V was clipped by 0 bases and J by 0 bases, with 6 bases between them. CDR3 residues: CASSVVRVNTEAFF. CDR3 coding DNA: TGTGCCAGCAGCGTAGTACGCGTGAACACTGAAGCTTTCTTT.

This clonotype was recorded at least ten times. V is TRBV20-1 and J is TRBJ2-3; tentatively, D is TRBD2 (5 bases). Germline-derived CDR1 and CDR2 are DFQATT and SNEGSKA (reference sequence). CDR3 length: 13 amino acids. The V gene lost 5 bases and the J gene lost 3 bases, with 12 bases spanning the gap. CDR3 sequence reads: CSAPAWETDTQYF. For the CDR3, the DNA is TGCAGTGCTCCCGCGTGGGAGACAGATACGCAGTATTTT.

This clonotype has at least ten counts. The chain is built from TRBV23-1 and TRBJ1-5, with 8 bases aligning to TRBD1. TRBV23-1 counts as an open reading frame of uncertain function. J was trimmed by 2 bases and V by 6 bases; bases with no gene match: 9. This CDR3 comprises 16 residues. The CDR3 nucleotides are TGCGCCAGCAGGAAGGACAGGGAGGGCGGCAATCAGCCCCAGCATTTT. Translating it yields CASRKDREGGNQPQHF.

This clonotype has at least ten counts. The rearrangement uses TRBV12-3 or TRBV12-4 and TRBJ2-7, with D perhaps matching TRBD1 (5 bases). The CDR3 is 15 residues long. The V end was cut by 7 bases, the J end by 3 bases, with 19 bases between. The CDR3 nucleotides are TGTGCCAGCACTCAGCCATCGCTAACAGGCTACGAGCAGTACTTC. This codes for CASTQPSLTGYEQYF.

There are many counts of this clonotype. The V call is TRBV11-1, the J call TRBJ2-3; 9 nucleotides line up with TRBD1. CDR3 length: 14 amino acids. The germline V gene encodes CDR1 SGHAT and CDR2 FQDESV (reference sequence). The V segment lost 5 bases and the J segment 3 bases; nucleotides outside the gene matches: 3. The CDR3 bases are TGTGCCAGCAGCCCCGGGACAGGGACAGATACGCAGTATTTT. Translation gives CASSPGTGTDTQYF. Drawing the rest from reference TRBV11-1 and TRBJ2-3, the complete variable domain is EAEVAQSPRYKITEKSQAVAFWCDPISGHATLYWYRQILGQGPELLVQFQDESVVDDSQLPKDRFSAERLKGVDSTLKIQPAELGDSAMYLCASSPGTGTDTQYFGPGTRLTVL.

This clonotype was detected ten times or more. The chain has TRBV25-1 and TRBJ2-7; D is unresolved. V was shortened by 2 bases and J by 1 base, with 6 bases between the two germline ends. The germline V gene has CDR1 MGHDK and CDR2 SYGVNS. The CDR3 is 13 amino acids. The CDR3 loop is CASSEGISYEQYF. DNA for the CDR3: TGTGCCAGCAGTGAAGGGATATCCTACGAGCAGTACTTC.

This clonotype has a count of ten or more. The V call is TRBV20-1, the J call TRBJ2-3, with D possibly TRBD2 on 5 matching bases. V was clipped by 6 bases and J by 0 bases, with 13 bases between them. Germline lookup yields CDR1 DFQATT and CDR2 SNEGSKA (reference sequence). CDR3 length: 14 residues. DNA for the CDR3: TGCAGTGCGACCGGGGATCCTAGCACAGATACGCAGTATTTT. Protein sequence: CSATGDPSTDTQYF.

Concerning this clonotype: A much larger clone sits a single nucleotide away, making a read error possible. The conserved final phenylalanine or tryptophan is absent from the CDR3, which likely points to a read error. The gene calls are TRBV2 and TRBJ1-2; 9 bases fit TRBD1. V lost 6 bases, J lost 3 bases, and 8 bases stayed unmatched. The length of the CDR3 is 15 residues. Germline assignment: CDR1 SNHLY and CDR2 FYNNEI. CDR3 residues: CASRPGTGSDYGYTL. CDR3 sequence (DNA): TGTGCCAGCAGACCCGGGACAGGGTCGGACTATGGCTACACCCTC.

At least ten counts were recorded for this clonotype. The chain recombines TRBV15 with TRBJ2-1, with 9 bases matching TRBD2. The CDR3 covers 15 residues. The J segment lost 7 bases and the V segment lost 0 bases, leaving 4 bases of the junction unmatched. Germline lookup yields CDR1 LNHNV and CDR2 YYDKDF (reference sequence). The CDR3 spells CATSRELTSGNEQFF. CDR3 DNA: TGTGCCACCAGCAGAGAACTGACTAGCGGTAATGAGCAGTTCTTC.

This clonotype has a handful of counts. The chain joins TRBV19 to TRBJ2-1; the match to TRBD2 covers 10 bases. Germline V CDR1 and CDR2: LNHDA, SQIVND (reference sequence). V gave up 5 bases and J gave up 1 base; unmatched junction bases: 5. The CDR3 has 16 residues. CDR3 DNA: TGTGCCAGTAGTCTCTCTAGCGGGGGATCCTACAATGAGCAGTTCTTC. Amino acid sequence: CASSLSSGGSYNEQFF.

This clonotype appeared a few times. The chain links TRBV20-1 to TRBJ2-1, with a tentative D call TRBD1 (6 bases). Trimming left V 0 bases short and J 9 bases short, with 15 bases between. Germline-derived CDR1 and CDR2 are DFQATT and SNEGSKA (reference sequence). The CDR3 contains 14 residues. CDR3 nucleotides: TGCAGTGCTAGAGATCCGAACAGGGCCATTGAGCAGTTCTTC. Its translation is CSARDPNRAIEQFF.

The chain couples TRBV9 to TRBJ1-3, with D maybe TRBD1 (5 bases). Germline V gives CDR1 SGDLS, CDR2 YYNGEE. The CDR3 totals 14 residues. Trimming removed 4 bases from V and 0 bases from J, with 8 bases in between. The CDR3 DNA follows: TGTGCCAGCAGCTCCAGGGACTCTGGAAACACCATATATTTT. It codes for CASSSRDSGNTIYF.

The V and J genes are TRBV5-1 and TRBJ2-1; 8 positions match TRBD2. CDR1 and CDR2 from the germline V gene are SGHRS and YFSETQ. CDR3 length: 16 amino acids. With V trimmed by 2 bases and J by 6 bases, 10 bases remained unmatched. The CDR3 DNA is TGCGCCAGCAGCTTAAGCGGGAGAGGGTCGGTCAATGAGCAGTTCTTC. This sequence encodes CASSLSGRGSVNEQFF.

This clonotype occurred many times. The genes are TRBV19 and TRBJ1-1; the D is unclear. This CDR3 region has 13 residues. Germline values: CDR1 LNHDA, CDR2 SQIVND (reference sequence). The germline V and J ends were trimmed by 4 bases and 1 base, with 7 bases remaining between them. The CDR3: CASSTQENTEAFF. DNA for the CDR3: TGTGCCAGTAGTACTCAAGAGAACACTGAAGCTTTCTTT.